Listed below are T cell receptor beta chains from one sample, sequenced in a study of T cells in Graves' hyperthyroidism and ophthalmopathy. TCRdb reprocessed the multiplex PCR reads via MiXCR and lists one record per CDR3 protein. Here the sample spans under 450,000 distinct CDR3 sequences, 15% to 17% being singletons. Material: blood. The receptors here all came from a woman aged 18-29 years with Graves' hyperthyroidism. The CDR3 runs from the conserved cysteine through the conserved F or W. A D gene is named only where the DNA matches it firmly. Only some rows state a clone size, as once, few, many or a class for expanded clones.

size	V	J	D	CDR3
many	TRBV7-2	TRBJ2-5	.	CASSFGGKETQYF
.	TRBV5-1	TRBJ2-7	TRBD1	CASSKGTGGNEQYF
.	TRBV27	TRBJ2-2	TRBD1	CASRTGGGSTGELFF
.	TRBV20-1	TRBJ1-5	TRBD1	CSARDRGGSNQPQHF
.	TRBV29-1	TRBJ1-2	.	CSAQTGTLYGYTF
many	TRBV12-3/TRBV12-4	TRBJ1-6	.	CASSLGGPDSPLHF
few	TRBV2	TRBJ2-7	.	CASTQRYEQYF
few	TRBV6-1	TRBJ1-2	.	CASSRQEGYGYTF
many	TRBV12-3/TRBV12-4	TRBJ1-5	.	CASSQSEGNQPQHF
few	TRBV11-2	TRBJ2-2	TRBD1	CASSSVTGAGELFF
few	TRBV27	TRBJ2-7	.	CASNASSGFHEQYF
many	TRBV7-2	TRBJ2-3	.	CASSPYTDTQYF
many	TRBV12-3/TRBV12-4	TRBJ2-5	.	CASNPRSPFEGQQETQYF
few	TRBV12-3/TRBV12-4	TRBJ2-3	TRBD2	CASSFWTSGGSTDTQYF
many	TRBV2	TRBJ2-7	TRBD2	CASTGLAGDEQYF
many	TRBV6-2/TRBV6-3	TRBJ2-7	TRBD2	CASSRGLAGPSYEQYF
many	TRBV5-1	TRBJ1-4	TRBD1	CASSSGTGNEKLFF
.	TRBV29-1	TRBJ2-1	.	CSVEGLPSGPYNEQFF
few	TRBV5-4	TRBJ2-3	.	CASSLGTSQYF
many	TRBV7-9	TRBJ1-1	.	CASSLFGEAFF
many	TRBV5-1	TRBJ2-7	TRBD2	CASSLAVAGYDEQYF
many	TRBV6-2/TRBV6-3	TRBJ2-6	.	CASSDGGSLANVLTF
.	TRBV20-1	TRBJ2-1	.	CSAREPPPGEYNWQFF
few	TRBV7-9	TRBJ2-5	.	CASSFKGETQYF
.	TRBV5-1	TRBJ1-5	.	CASSLVQGGQPQHF